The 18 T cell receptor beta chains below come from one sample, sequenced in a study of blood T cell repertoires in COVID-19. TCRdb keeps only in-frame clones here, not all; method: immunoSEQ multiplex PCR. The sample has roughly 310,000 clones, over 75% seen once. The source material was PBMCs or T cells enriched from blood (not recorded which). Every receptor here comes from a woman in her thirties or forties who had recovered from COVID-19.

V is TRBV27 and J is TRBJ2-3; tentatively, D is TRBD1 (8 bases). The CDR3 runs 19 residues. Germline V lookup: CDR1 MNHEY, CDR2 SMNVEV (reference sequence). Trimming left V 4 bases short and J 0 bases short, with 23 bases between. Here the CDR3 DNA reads TGTGCCAGCAGTTCCCTCGGAGAAGGACAGGGAGGGAGCACAGATACGCAGTATTTT. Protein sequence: CASSSLGEGQGGSTDTQYF.

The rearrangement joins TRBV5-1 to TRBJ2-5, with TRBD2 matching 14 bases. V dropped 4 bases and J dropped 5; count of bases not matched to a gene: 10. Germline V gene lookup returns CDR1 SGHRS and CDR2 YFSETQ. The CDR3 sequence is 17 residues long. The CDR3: CASSPGLAGATGETQYF. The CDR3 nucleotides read TGCGCCAGCAGCCCGGGACTAGCGGGGGCCACTGGGGAGACCCAGTACTTC. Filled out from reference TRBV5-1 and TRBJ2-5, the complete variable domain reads KAGVTQTPRYLIKTRGQQVTLSCSPISGHRSVSWYQQTPGQGLQFLFEYFSETQRNKGNFPGRFSGRQFSNSRSEMNVSTLELGDSALYLCASSPGLAGATGETQYFGPGTRLLVL.

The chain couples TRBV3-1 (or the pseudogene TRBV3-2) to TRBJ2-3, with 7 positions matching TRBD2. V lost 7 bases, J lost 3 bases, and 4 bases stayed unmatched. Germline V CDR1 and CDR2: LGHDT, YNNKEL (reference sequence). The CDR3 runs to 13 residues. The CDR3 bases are TGTGCCAGCACGGGGAGGGAAACAGATACGCAGTATTTT. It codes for CASTGRETDTQYF.

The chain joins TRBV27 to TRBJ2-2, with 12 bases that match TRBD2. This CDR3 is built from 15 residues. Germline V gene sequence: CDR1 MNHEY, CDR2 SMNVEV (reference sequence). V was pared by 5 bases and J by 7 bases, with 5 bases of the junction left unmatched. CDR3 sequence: CASSPSGGAVGELFF. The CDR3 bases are TGTGCCAGCAGTCCTAGCGGGGGGGCCGTCGGGGAGCTGTTTTTT.

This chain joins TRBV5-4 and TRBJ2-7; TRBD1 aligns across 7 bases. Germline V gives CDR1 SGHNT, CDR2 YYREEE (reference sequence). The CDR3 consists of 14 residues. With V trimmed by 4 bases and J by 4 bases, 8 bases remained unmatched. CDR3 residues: CASSRGTDDYEQYF. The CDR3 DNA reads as TGTGCCAGCAGCCGTGGGACAGACGATTACGAGCAGTACTTC.

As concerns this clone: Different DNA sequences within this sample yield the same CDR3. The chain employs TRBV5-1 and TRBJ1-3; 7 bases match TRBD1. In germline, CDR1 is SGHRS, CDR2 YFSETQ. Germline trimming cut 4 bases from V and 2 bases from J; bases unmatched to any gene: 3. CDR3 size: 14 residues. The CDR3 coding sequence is TGCGCCAGCAGCCCCGGGACAGCTGGAAACACCATATATTTT. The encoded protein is CASSPGTAGNTIYF. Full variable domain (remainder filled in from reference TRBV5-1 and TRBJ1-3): KAGVTQTPRYLIKTRGQQVTLSCSPISGHRSVSWYQQTPGQGLQFLFEYFSETQRNKGNFPGRFSGRQFSNSRSEMNVSTLELGDSALYLCASSPGTAGNTIYFGEGSWLTVV.

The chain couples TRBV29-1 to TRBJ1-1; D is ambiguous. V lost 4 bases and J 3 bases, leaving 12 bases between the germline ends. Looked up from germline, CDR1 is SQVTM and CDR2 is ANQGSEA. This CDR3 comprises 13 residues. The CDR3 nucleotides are TGCAGCGTTGCGTACGCCCGGGACACTGAAGCTTTCTTT. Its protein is CSVAYARDTEAFF.

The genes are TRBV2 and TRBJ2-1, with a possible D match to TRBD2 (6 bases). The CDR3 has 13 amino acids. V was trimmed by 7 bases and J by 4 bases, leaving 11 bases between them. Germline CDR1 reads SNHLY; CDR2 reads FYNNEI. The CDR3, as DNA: TGTGCCAGCATACCGGGGGAGTACAATGAGCAGTTCTTC. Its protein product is CASIPGEYNEQFF.

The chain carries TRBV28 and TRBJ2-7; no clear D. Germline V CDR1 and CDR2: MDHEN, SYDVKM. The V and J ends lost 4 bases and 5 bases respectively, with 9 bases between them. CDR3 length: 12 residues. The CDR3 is CASSSRFNEQYF. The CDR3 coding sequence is TGTGCCAGCAGTTCTAGATTCAACGAGCAGTACTTC.

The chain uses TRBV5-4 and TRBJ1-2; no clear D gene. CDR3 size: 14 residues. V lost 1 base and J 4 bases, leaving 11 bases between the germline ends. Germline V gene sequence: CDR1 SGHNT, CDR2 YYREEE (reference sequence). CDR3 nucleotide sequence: TGTGCCAGCAGCTTGCAAGGGAGCGGCTATGGCTACACCTTC. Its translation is CASSLQGSGYGYTF.

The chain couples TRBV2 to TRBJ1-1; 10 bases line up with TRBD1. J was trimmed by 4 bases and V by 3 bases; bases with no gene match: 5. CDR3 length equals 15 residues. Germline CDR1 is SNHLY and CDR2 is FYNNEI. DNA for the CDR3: TGTGCCAGCAGTGAGGCCGGGACAGGGGTCACTGAAGCTTTCTTT. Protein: CASSEAGTGVTEAFF.

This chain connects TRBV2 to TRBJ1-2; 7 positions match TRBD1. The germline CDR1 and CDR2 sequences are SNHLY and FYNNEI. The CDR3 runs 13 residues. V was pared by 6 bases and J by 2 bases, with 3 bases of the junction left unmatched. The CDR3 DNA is TGTGCCAGCAGGACAGGGCTAAACTATGGCTACACCTTC. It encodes CASRTGLNYGYTF. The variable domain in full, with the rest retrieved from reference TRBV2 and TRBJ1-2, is EPEVTQTPSHQVTQMGQEVILRCVPISNHLYFYWYRQILGQKVEFLVSFYNNEISEKSEIFDDQFSVERPDGSNFTLKIRSTKLEDSAMYFCASRTGLNYGYTFGSGTRLTVV.

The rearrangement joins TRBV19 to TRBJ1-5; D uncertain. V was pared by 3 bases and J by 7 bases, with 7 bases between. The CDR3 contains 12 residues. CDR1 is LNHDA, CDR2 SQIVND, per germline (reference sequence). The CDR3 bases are TGTGCCAGTAGTATCGAGAGACAGCCCCAGCATTTT. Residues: CASSIERQPQHF.

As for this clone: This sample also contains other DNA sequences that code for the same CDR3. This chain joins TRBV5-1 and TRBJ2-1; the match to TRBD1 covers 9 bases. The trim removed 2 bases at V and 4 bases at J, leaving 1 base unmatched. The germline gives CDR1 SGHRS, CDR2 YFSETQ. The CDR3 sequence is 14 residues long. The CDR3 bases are TGCGCCAGCAGCTTAGGACAGGGGTACAATGAGCAGTTCTTC. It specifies CASSLGQGYNEQFF.

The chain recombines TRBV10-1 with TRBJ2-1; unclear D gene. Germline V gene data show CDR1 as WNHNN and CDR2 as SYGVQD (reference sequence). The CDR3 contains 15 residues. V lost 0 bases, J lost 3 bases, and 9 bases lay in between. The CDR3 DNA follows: TGCGCCAGCAGTGAGTCCGTGTCGGGCTACAATGAGCAGTTCTTC. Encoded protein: CASSESVSGYNEQFF.

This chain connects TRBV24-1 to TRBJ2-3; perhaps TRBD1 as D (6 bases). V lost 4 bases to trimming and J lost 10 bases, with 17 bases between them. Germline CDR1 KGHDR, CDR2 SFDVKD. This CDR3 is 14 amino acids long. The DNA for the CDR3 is TGTGCCACCAGTGAACCCGGGGACATCGAGGCGCAGTATTTT. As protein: CATSEPGDIEAQYF.

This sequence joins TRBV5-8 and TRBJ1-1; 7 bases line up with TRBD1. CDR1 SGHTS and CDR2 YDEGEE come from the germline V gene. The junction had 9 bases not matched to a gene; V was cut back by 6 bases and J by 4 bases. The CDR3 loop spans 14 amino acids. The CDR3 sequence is CASIRFSGGTEAFF. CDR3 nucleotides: TGTGCCAGCATCCGCTTCTCAGGGGGCACTGAAGCTTTCTTT.

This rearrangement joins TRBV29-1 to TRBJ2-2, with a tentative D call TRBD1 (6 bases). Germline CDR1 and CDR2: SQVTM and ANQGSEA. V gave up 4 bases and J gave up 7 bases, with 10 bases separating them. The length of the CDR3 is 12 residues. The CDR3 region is CSVVRGIGELFF. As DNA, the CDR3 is TGCAGCGTTGTTAGGGGGATCGGGGAGCTGTTTTTT.